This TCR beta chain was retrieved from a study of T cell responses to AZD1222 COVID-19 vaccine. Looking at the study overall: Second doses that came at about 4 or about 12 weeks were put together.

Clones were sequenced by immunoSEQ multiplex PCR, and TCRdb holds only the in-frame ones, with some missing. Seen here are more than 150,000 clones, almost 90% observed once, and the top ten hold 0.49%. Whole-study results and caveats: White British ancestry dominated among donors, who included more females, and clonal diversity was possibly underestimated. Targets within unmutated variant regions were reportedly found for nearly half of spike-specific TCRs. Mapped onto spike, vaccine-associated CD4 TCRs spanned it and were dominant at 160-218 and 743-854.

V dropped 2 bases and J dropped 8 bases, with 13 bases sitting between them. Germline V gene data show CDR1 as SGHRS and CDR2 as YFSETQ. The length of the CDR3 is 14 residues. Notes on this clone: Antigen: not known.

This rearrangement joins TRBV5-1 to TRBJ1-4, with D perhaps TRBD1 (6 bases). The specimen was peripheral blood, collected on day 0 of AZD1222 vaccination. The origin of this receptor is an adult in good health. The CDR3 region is CASSLEGGREKLFF. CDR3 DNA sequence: TGCGCCAGCAGCTTAGAGGGGGGAAGGGAAAAACTGTTTTTT. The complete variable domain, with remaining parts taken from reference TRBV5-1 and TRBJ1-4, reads KAGVTQTPRYLIKTRGQQVTLSCSPISGHRSVSWYQQTPGQGLQFLFEYFSETQRNKGNFPGRFSGRQFSNSRSEMNVSTLELGDSALYLCASSLEGGREKLFFGSGTQLSVL.